This T cell receptor beta chain derives from a study of T cell responses to AZD1222 COVID-19 vaccine. Method: immunoSEQ multiplex PCR; TCRdb's copy keeps in-frame clones and lacks some. This table holds around 52,000 clones, 70% to 90% found once. Whole-study results and caveats: CD4 TCRs linked to vaccination spanned spike, dominating at 160-218 and 743-854.

Germline V gene lookup returns CDR1 SGHRS and CDR2 YFSETQ. This CDR3 comprises 14 residues. With V trimmed by 3 bases and J by 7 bases, 4 bases remained unmatched. A remark on this clone: Antigen: not known.

This TCR came from an adult in good health. Specimen: peripheral blood, collected on day 0 of AZD1222 vaccination. V and J are TRBV5-1 and TRBJ1-4; 9 nucleotides agree with TRBD1. The CDR3 loop reads CASSYRGLGEKLFF. CDR3 nucleotides: TGCGCCAGCAGCTACAGGGGGCTTGGTGAAAAACTGTTTTTT.